This T cell receptor (beta chain) was observed in a study of blood T cell repertoires in COVID-19 (dated by TCRdb to between 2020 and 2021). The study in broad terms: Samples from collaborators originated in the United States, Italy and Spain and spanned both the acute and convalescent phases of COVID-19. The repertoires were released in a freely available public database meant as a resource for research on the immune response to SARS-CoV-2. The samples were drawn from the first 160 participants of the ongoing ImmuneRACE study and from 1,200 or so subjects provided by 6 global collaborators. A de-identified subject ID, COVID-19 status, age in years and sex were almost always included in the sample metadata. The material from the prospective study consisted of cDNA or gDNA derived from T cells, B-cell-depleted T cells, or PBMCs. Where HLA class I and class II types were available, the types were taken from metadata supplied by the sample provider, not from assay-based typing. Subjects who had been exposed to COVID-19, were actively infected with it, or had recovered from it provided the deeply sampled blood TCRbeta repertoires that made up the dataset.

Collaborating institutions collected whole blood in K2EDTA tubes following their own protocols. Collaborator samples were shipped for TCRbeta analysis as frozen whole blood, isolated PBMCs, or DNA extracted from either sample type. The CDR3 holds 15 amino acids from the cysteine to the phenylalanine. Solely the CDR3 DNA is kept, with 45 bases framed from the first base. After removal of 5 bases from V and 7 bases from J, the junction retains 9 bases not matched to a gene. The germline V gene sets CDR1 to KGHSH and CDR2 to LQKENI. What the study reported, not specific to this receptor: Clinical and demographic metadata were provided uncurated, with the amount varying by source and participant.

This clone has more than one count but fewer than ten. Its antigen target is currently unknown. No base quality values were provided; no much bigger clone lies one nucleotide off. The immunoSEQ Assay, a bias-controlled multiplex PCR, was used to amplify TCRbeta CDR3 regions from genomic DNA. As for how the authors treated the data: Within the assay, amplification of reference gene primers was used to estimate how many nucleated cells each sample contained. Sequence reads were collapsed and filtered to measure the absolute abundance of every unique TCRbeta CDR3 rearrangement. For each sample, productive Simpson clonality was calculated by taking the square root of Simpson's diversity index across productive rearrangements. This immuneACCESS table, as held by TCRdb, lists in-frame sequences with V and J called but not all clones. Of the missing ones, under half trace to an unresolved V gene in checked studies; the others have no known cause. Clone size and the V and J calls come from that table; the DNA yielded D and trimming. The sample table contains tens of thousands of clones; only one count was recorded for roughly 80% of them. The ten largest account for over 15% of the sample.

The chain uses TRBV18 and TRBJ1-2; 11 middle bases align to TRBD1. This receptor was identified in a human donor in a cohort sampled during active COVID-19. Sequences were obtained from peripheral blood. The CDR3 reads as follows: CASSERTGGAGGYTF. The DNA sequence is given as TGTGCCAGCTCAGAACGGACAGGGGGCGCCGGTGGCTACACCTTC.